These 20 T cell receptor beta chains were all obtained from the same sample, sequenced in a study of T cells expressing NK-cell markers. TCRdb re-called the 5' RACE reads, yielding one record per CDR3 amino acid sequence without DNA. Here the sample table reports some 390,000 distinct CDR3 sequences. The sample was blood T cells: a sorted CD56 or NKG2C T cell subset, CD4+ or CD8+ T cells, or bulk PBMC T cells (not recorded which). These receptors were obtained from a woman aged 45-65 years in good health.

This chain links TRBV15 with TRBJ1-5; TCRdb lists TRBD1, though no DNA is available to test this call. The CDR3 extends over 16 amino acids. CDR1 LNHNV and CDR2 YYDKDF come from the germline V gene (reference sequence). The CDR3 loop reads CATSRETALGNQPQHF.

The chain is built from TRBV5-1 and TRBJ2-2; TCRdb returns TRBD1, unconfirmable since there is no DNA. Germline V lookup: CDR1 SGHRS, CDR2 YFSETQ. There are 18 residues in the CDR3. The CDR3: CASSLAILAPTGTGELFF.

V usage is TRBV5-1 and J usage is TRBJ2-5; TCRdb indicates TRBD2, and absent DNA this call remains unverified. Germline V gene sequence: CDR1 SGHRS, CDR2 YFSETQ. CDR3 length equals 14 residues. Here the CDR3 reads CASMIAGSQETQYF.

The chain uses TRBV7-2 and TRBJ2-1; absent DNA, TCRdb's TRBD2 call cannot be checked. CDR3 length: 17 residues. Germline V lookup: CDR1 SGHTA, CDR2 FQGNSA. CDR3 in amino acids: CASSLVGGGLAGGRMFF. Complete variable domain (other parts from reference TRBV7-2 and TRBJ2-1): GAGVSQSPSNKVTEKGKDVELRCDPISGHTALYWYRQSLGQGLEFLIYFQGNSAPDKSGLPSDRFSAERTGGSVSTLTIQRTQQEDSAVYLCASSLVGGGLAGGRMFFGPGTRLTVL.

V gene TRBV29-1 combines with J gene TRBJ2-1; the D call of TRBD2 rests on TCRdb alone, since no DNA is present to check it. Looked up from germline, CDR1 is SQVTM and CDR2 is ANQGSEA. The CDR3 is made up of 16 amino acids. CDR3 amino acids: CSVELVAGVRGNEQFF.

This chain uses TRBV12-3 or TRBV12-4 with TRBJ2-7. The CDR3 totals 13 residues. The CDR3 protein is CASSQGQPYEQYF.

This chain joins TRBV11-2 and TRBJ2-1. Per germline, CDR1 SGHAT and CDR2 FQNNGV. The CDR3 spans 14 residues. The CDR3 region is CASSLRRYDNEQFF.

The chain carries TRBV10-3 and TRBJ2-3; TCRdb gives TRBD2 as the D gene, but with no DNA this cannot be confirmed. Germline-derived CDR1 and CDR2 are ENHRY and SYGVKD. CDR3 length: 15 residues. CDR3 residues: CAIRGLAHFTDTQYF.

The rearrangement joins TRBV11-2 to TRBJ2-3; TCRdb's assignment of TRBD1 cannot be checked, as there is no DNA. CDR1 SGHAT and CDR2 FQNNGV come from the germline V gene. This CDR3 is built from 17 residues. CDR3 amino acids: CASIRPGQGVARGTQYF.

J is TRBJ1-1 and V is TRBV30; checking the TCRdb D call of TRBD1 is not possible without DNA. CDR1 is GTSNPN, CDR2 SVGIG, per germline (reference sequence). The CDR3 totals 13 residues. The CDR3 is CAWYSGISWGAFF.

The gene calls are TRBV18 and TRBJ1-5. Germline V gene lookup returns CDR1 KGHSH and CDR2 LQKENI. The CDR3 sequence is 13 residues long. CDR3 sequence: CASSNDPNQPQHF.

The V gene is TRBV7-2, the J gene TRBJ2-3; the TRBD2 assignment by TCRdb is unverifiable without DNA. Per germline, CDR1 SGHTA and CDR2 FQGNSA. This CDR3 comprises 16 residues. The CDR3 loop is CASSLEGASGRALQYF.

The chain couples TRBV6-5 to TRBJ1-1. The CDR3 totals 11 residues. The germline CDR1 and CDR2 sequences are MNHEY and SVGAGI. Here the CDR3 reads CASSYLTKAFF.

The chain combines TRBV7-3 with TRBJ2-1; TCRdb's D call of TRBD1 is untestable without DNA. Germline-derived CDR1 and CDR2 are SGHTA and FQGTGA. CDR3 length: 17 amino acids. CDR3 sequence reads: CASSSRGLGSSYNEQFF.

The chain employs TRBV5-1 and TRBJ2-1; absent DNA, TCRdb's TRBD1 call cannot be checked. Germline V gene lookup returns CDR1 SGHRS and CDR2 YFSETQ. The CDR3 is 18 amino acids. CDR3: CASSLASMGLSSYNEQFF.

The rearrangement uses TRBV4-1 and TRBJ1-4. CDR1 is MGHRA and CDR2 is YSYEKL in the germline V gene. The CDR3 loop spans 14 amino acids. Here the CDR3 reads CASSPQVSNEKLFF.

The rearrangement uses TRBV29-1 and TRBJ1-1; TCRdb's D gene call, TRBD1, goes unchecked for lack of DNA. The CDR3 runs 13 residues. CDR1 is SQVTM, CDR2 ANQGSEA, per germline. CDR3 sequence: CSVWGGKDTEAFF.

This chain uses TRBV14 with TRBJ2-7; the D gene TCRdb calls, TRBD1, cannot be checked with no DNA. Germline V CDR1 and CDR2: SGHDN, FVKESK. This CDR3 spans 16 amino acids. CDR3 protein: CASSQAGTFSSYEQYF. Complete variable domain (other parts from reference TRBV14 and TRBJ2-7): EAGVTQFPSHSVIEKGQTVTLRCDPISGHDNLYWYRRVMGKEIKFLLHFVKESKQDESGMPNNRFLAERTGGTYSTLKVQPAELEDSGVYFCASSQAGTFSSYEQYFGPGTRLTVT.

The J gene is TRBJ2-1, the V gene TRBV6-2 or TRBV6-3; TCRdb's D call of TRBD2 is untestable without DNA. Germline V gives CDR1 MNHEY, CDR2 SVGEGT. This CDR3 comprises 16 residues. CDR3 region: CASRNLGTSKNNEQFF.

The V call is TRBV5-1, the J call TRBJ2-1; TCRdb gives TRBD2 as the D gene, but with no DNA this cannot be confirmed. The germline CDR1 and CDR2 sequences are SGHRS and YFSETQ. This CDR3 spans 15 amino acids. CDR3 protein: CASSLEVAGGIEQFF.